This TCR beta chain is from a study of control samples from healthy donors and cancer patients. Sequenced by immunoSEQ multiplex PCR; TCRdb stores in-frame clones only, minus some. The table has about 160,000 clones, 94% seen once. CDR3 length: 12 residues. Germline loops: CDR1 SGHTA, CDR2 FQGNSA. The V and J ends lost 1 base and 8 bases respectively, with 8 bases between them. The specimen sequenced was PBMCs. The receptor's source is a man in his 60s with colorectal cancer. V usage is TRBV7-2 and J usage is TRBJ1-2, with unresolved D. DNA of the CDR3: TGTGCCAGCAGCTTAGGCAGTTGGGGCTACACCTTC. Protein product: CASSLGSWGYTF.